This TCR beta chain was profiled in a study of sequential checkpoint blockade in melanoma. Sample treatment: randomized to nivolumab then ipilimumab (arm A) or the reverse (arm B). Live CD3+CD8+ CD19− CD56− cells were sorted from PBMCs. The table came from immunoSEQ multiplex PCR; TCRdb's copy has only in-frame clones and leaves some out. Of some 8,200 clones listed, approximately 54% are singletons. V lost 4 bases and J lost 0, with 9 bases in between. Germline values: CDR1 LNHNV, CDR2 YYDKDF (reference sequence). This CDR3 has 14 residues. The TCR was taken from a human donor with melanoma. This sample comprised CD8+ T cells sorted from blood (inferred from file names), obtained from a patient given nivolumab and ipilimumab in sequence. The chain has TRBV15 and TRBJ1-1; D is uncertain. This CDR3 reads CATSMEYLNTEAFF. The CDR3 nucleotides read TGTGCCACCAGCATGGAGTACTTGAACACTGAAGCTTTCTTT.